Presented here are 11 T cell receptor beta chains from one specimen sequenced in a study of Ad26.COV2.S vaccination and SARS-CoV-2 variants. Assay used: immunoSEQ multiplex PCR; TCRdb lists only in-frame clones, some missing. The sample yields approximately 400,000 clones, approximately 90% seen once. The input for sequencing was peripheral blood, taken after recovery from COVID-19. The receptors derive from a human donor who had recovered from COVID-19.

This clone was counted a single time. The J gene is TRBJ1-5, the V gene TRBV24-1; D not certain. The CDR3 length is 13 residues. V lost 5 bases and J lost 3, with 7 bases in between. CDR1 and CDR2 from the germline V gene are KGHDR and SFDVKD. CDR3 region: CATSVLDNQPQHF. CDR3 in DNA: TGTGCCACCAGTGTCTTAGACAATCAGCCCCAGCATTTT.

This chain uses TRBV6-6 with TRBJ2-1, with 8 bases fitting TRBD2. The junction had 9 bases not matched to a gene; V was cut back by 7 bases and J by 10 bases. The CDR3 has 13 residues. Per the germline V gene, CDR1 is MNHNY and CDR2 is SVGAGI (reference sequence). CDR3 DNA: TGTGCCAGCAACCCGGGGGGGTTTAGGGAGCAGTTCTTC. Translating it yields CASNPGGFREQFF.

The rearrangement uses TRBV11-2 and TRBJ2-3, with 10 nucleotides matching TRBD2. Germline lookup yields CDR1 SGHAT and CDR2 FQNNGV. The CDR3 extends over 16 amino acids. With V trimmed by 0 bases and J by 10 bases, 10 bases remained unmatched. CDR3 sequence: CASSLDLRAGGLSQYF. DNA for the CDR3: TGTGCCAGCAGCTTAGATCTGAGAGCGGGGGGGCTGTCGCAGTATTTT.

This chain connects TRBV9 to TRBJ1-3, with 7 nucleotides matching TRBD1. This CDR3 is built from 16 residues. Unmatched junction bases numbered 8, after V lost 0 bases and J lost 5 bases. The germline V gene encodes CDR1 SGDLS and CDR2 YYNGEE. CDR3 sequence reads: CASSVATTTGRNTIYF. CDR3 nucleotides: TGTGCCAGCAGCGTAGCAACCACGACAGGGAGAAACACCATATATTTT. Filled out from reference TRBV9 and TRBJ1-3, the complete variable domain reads DSGVTQTPKHLITATGQRVTLRCSPRSGDLSVYWYQQSLDQGLQFLIQYYNGEERAKGNILERFSAQQFPDLHSELNLSSLELGDSALYFCASSVATTTGRNTIYFGEGSWLTVV.

CDR3 sequence: CASSSRDMRGHRDTQYF. CDR3 bases: TGCGCCAGCAGCTCCAGAGACATGAGGGGGCATAGAGATACGCAGTATTTT. The gene calls are TRBV5-1 and TRBJ2-3, with 7 bases aligning to TRBD1. The junction had 15 bases not matched to a gene; V was cut back by 3 bases and J by 5 bases. From germline, CDR1 is SGHRS and CDR2 YFSETQ. CDR3 length equals 17 residues.

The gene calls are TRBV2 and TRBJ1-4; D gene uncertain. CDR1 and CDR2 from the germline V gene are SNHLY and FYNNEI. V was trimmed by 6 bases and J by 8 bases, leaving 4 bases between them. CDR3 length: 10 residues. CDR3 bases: TGTGCCAGCAGAAGGGAAAAACTGTTTTTT. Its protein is CASRREKLFF. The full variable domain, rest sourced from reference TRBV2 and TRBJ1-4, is EPEVTQTPSHQVTQMGQEVILRCVPISNHLYFYWYRQILGQKVEFLVSFYNNEISEKSEIFDDQFSVERPDGSNFTLKIRSTKLEDSAMYFCASRREKLFFGSGTQLSVL.

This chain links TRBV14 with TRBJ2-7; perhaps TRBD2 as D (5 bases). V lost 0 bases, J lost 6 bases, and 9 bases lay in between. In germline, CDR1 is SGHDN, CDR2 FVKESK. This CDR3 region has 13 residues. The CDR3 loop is CASSQDPRGEQYF. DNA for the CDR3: TGTGCCAGCAGCCAAGATCCACGGGGCGAGCAGTACTTC.

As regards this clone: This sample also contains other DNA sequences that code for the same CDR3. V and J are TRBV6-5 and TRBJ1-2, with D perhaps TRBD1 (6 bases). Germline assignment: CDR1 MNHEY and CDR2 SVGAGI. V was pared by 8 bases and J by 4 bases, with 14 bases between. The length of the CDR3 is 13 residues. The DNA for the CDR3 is TGTGCCAGCCGCCCGACAGGCTTCTATGGCTACACCTTC. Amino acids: CASRPTGFYGYTF.

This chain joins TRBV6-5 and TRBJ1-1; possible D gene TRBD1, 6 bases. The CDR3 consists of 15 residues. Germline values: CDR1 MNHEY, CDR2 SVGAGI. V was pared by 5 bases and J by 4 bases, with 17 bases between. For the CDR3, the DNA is TGTGCCAGCAGTAGAGGTGAGGGGGTTCGCACTGAAGCTTTCTTT. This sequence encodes CASSRGEGVRTEAFF.

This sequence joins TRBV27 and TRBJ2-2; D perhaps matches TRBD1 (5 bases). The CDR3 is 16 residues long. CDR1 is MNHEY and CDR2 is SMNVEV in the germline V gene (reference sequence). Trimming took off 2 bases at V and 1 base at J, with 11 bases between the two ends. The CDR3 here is CASSLVADKNTGELFF. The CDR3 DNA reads TGTGCCAGCAGTTTAGTTGCGGACAAGAACACCGGGGAGCTGTTTTTT.

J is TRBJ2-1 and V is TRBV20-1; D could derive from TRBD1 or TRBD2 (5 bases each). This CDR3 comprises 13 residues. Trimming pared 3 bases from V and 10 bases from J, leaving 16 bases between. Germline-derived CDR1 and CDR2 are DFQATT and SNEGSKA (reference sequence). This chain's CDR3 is CSASITGRGEQFF. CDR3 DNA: TGCAGTGCTAGTATAACAGGCCGAGGGGAGCAGTTCTTC.